Listed here is a single T cell receptor beta chain. This record belongs to a study of blood T cell repertoires in COVID-19. About the research overall: T cells, B-cell-depleted T cells, or PBMCs supplied cDNA or gDNA.

Profiled with immunoSEQ multiplex PCR; TCRdb holds only in-frame clones, not every one. Of around 99,000 clones listed, roughly 84% were seen once; the top ten hold roughly 4.4%. The sample was peripheral blood. This TCR was recovered from a human donor in a cohort sampled during active COVID-19.

DNA for the CDR3: TGTGCCAGCAGTGGGGGGAATAATTCACCCCTCCACTTT. This encodes CASSGGNNSPLHF. The rearrangement uses TRBV9 and TRBJ1-6; D may be TRBD1 (5 bases). V gave up 5 bases and J gave up 5 bases, with 8 bases separating them. The length of the CDR3 is 13 residues. Germline V gene sequence: CDR1 SGDLS, CDR2 YYNGEE.